These T cell receptor beta chains were read from a single sample in a study of tumor-infiltrating lymphocytes in primary liver carcinoma. TCRdb used MiXCR to reprocess the multiplex PCR reads, holding one entry per CDR3 protein. In the table there are 300,000 to 400,000 distinct CDR3 sequences, roughly 60% of which are singletons. Sequenced: peripheral blood. These receptors were taken from a man aged 40-49 years with primary liver carcinoma and hepatitis B virus infection. CDR3s include the opening cysteine and the closing phenylalanine or tryptophan. The order of the fields is V gene, D gene, clone size, J gene, CDR3 protein, CDR3 DNA. D genes are given only for firm matches. Size tells how often a clone was seen (once, few, many) or the class of an expanded clone, and some rows leave it out.

v_gene: TRBV10-3
d_gene: .
abundance: .
j_gene: TRBJ2-7
CDR3aa: CAISESEGGGYNEQYF
CDR3nt: TGTGCCATCAGTGAGTCTGAGGGAGGCGGCTACAATGAGCAGTACTTC

v_gene: TRBV5-5
d_gene: .
abundance: .
j_gene: TRBJ1-1
CDR3aa: CASSFTSTEASF
CDR3nt: TGTGCCAGCAGCTTTACGAGCACTGAAGCTTCCTTT

v_gene: TRBV11-2
d_gene: .
abundance: .
j_gene: TRBJ2-5
CDR3aa: CASSFPHWETQYF
CDR3nt: TGTGCCAGCAGCTTCCCTCACTGGGAGACCCAGTACTTC

v_gene: TRBV5-5
d_gene: .
abundance: many
j_gene: TRBJ1-5
CDR3aa: CASSLVSEDQPQHF
CDR3nt: TGTGCCAGCAGCTTGGTGTCAGAAGATCAGCCCCAGCATTTT

v_gene: TRBV6-5
d_gene: .
abundance: .
j_gene: TRBJ1-6
CDR3aa: CVSSYEGHGSPLHF
CDR3nt: TGTGTCAGCAGTTACGAGGGTCACGGTTCACCTCTCCACTTT

v_gene: TRBV5-4
d_gene: TRBD2
abundance: many
j_gene: TRBJ2-1
CDR3aa: CASSLSSGTYNEQFF
CDR3nt: TGTGCCAGCAGCTTGTCTAGCGGGACATACAATGAGCAGTTCTTC

v_gene: TRBV6-5
d_gene: TRBD2
abundance: .
j_gene: TRBJ2-5
CDR3aa: CVSSASLAGGQETQYF
CDR3nt: TGTGTCAGCAGTGCCTCCCTGGCGGGAGGGCAAGAGACCCAGTACTTC

v_gene: TRBV6-6
d_gene: .
abundance: .
j_gene: TRBJ2-1
CDR3aa: CASTSVSSYNEQFF
CDR3nt: TGTGCCAGCACTAGCGTGAGCTCCTACAATGAGCAGTTCTTC

v_gene: TRBV6-1
d_gene: .
abundance: many
j_gene: TRBJ2-5
CDR3aa: CAIGRSPIRETQYF
CDR3nt: TGTGCCATCGGTAGAAGCCCCATACGAGAGACCCAGTACTTC

v_gene: TRBV13
d_gene: .
abundance: few
j_gene: TRBJ2-1
CDR3aa: CASSLRGGRVFYNEQFF
CDR3nt: TGTGCCAGCAGCTTACGCGGAGGGCGGGTCTTCTACAATGAGCAGTTCTTC

v_gene: TRBV14
d_gene: TRBD1
abundance: .
j_gene: TRBJ2-7
CDR3aa: CASSQRTGTVYEQYF
CDR3nt: TGTGCCAGCAGCCAACGCACCGGGACAGTCTACGAGCAGTACTTC

v_gene: TRBV4-2
d_gene: TRBD1
abundance: few
j_gene: TRBJ1-2
CDR3aa: CASSASGTGYGYTF
CDR3nt: TGTGCCAGCAGCGCCTCCGGGACAGGTTATGGCTACACCTTC

v_gene: TRBV6-5
d_gene: .
abundance: .
j_gene: TRBJ2-7
CDR3aa: CATLDDRTYEQYF
CDR3nt: TGTGCCACCTTAGACGACAGAACATACGAGCAGTACTTC

v_gene: TRBV30
d_gene: TRBD1
abundance: .
j_gene: TRBJ1-2
CDR3aa: CAWSAEPGQGRNYGYTF
CDR3nt: TGTGCCTGGAGTGCGGAACCGGGACAGGGGAGGAACTATGGCTACACCTTC

v_gene: TRBV10-3
d_gene: .
abundance: few
j_gene: TRBJ1-1
CDR3aa: CAISAEPPRTEAFF
CDR3nt: TGTGCCATCAGTGCCGAGCCCCCACGGACTGAAGCTTTCTTT

v_gene: TRBV4-3
d_gene: .
abundance: .
j_gene: TRBJ2-4
CDR3aa: CASNQDRGGNFQYF
CDR3nt: TGCGCCAGCAACCAAGACCGCGGTGGAAACTTTCAGTACTTC

v_gene: TRBV10-3
d_gene: TRBD2
abundance: few
j_gene: TRBJ2-7
CDR3aa: CAISESAGGPYF
CDR3nt: TGTGCCATCAGTGAGTCGGCGGGAGGACCATACTTC

v_gene: TRBV6-1
d_gene: TRBD2
abundance: .
j_gene: TRBJ2-1
CDR3aa: CASKGVAGGLSEPFF
CDR3nt: TGTGCCAGCAAAGGGGTAGCGGGAGGGCTGTCTGAGCCGTTCTTC

v_gene: TRBV11-1
d_gene: TRBD2
abundance: once
j_gene: TRBJ2-3
CDR3aa: CASNLTGGGDTQYF
CDR3nt: TGTGCCAGCAACTTAACGGGAGGAGGAGATACGCAGTATTTT

v_gene: TRBV12-3/TRBV12-4
d_gene: .
abundance: .
j_gene: TRBJ2-3
CDR3aa: CASSFLGSDTQCF
CDR3nt: TGTGCTAGCAGTTTCTTGGGGTCAGATACGCAGTGTTTT

v_gene: TRBV12-3/TRBV12-4
d_gene: .
abundance: medium-sized
j_gene: TRBJ2-2
CDR3aa: CASSPRRRTNTGELFF
CDR3nt: TGTGCCAGCAGTCCCCGGCGGCGGACGAACACCGGGGAGCTGTTTTTT

v_gene: TRBV6-1
d_gene: .
abundance: .
j_gene: TRBJ2-7
CDR3aa: CASSPQQAAGDEQDF
CDR3nt: TGTGCCAGCAGTCCCCAACAGGCGGCAGGGGACGAGCAGGATTTC

v_gene: TRBV6-5
d_gene: TRBD1
abundance: many
j_gene: TRBJ2-5
CDR3aa: CASSRGQGHETQYF
CDR3nt: TGTGCCAGCAGTCGCGGACAGGGACACGAGACCCAGTACTTC

v_gene: TRBV11-2
d_gene: .
abundance: many
j_gene: TRBJ2-1
CDR3aa: CASSPRAGTNEQFF
CDR3nt: TGTGCCAGCAGCCCTAGGGCGGGGACCAATGAGCAGTTCTTC